Each of the 8 T cell receptor beta chains below was sequenced from the same sample in a study of cytomegalovirus exposure and HLA in healthy donors. The PCR was carried out with 60 Vbeta primers and 13 Jbeta primers. Profiling relied on immunoSEQ multiplex PCR, and the TCRdb table lists in-frame clones only, not all of them. This table holds some 190,000 clones, 75% to 90% found once. The sequenced material came from PBMCs. The receptors shown here come from a man in his thirties or forties in good health and CMV-seronegative.

This clone occurred a few times. The chain couples TRBV6-1 to TRBJ2-7; perhaps TRBD1 as D (8 bases). Trimming took 6 bases from V and 3 from J, leaving 18 bases between them. This CDR3 has 15 residues. Germline CDR1 is MNHNS and CDR2 is SASEGT. CDR3 nucleotides: TGTGCCAGCAGCGGTGACAGGGGAGGGAACTACGAGCAGTACTTC. This gives the protein CASSGDRGGNYEQYF.

The chain employs TRBV4-3 and TRBJ2-5, with 8 bases that match TRBD1. The germline CDR1 and CDR2 sequences are LGHNA and YSLEER. The CDR3 has 16 amino acids. V shed 1 base, J shed 4 bases, and the junction held 8 bases outside the gene matches. The CDR3 sequence: CASSQGHGQGGETQYF. The CDR3 region has the DNA TGCGCCAGCAGCCAAGGACATGGACAGGGCGGAGAGACCCAGTACTTC.

This clone was detected only a few times. The J gene is TRBJ1-2, the V gene TRBV18, with TRBD1 identical over 8 bases. From germline, CDR1 is KGHSH and CDR2 LQKENI. The CDR3 has 13 residues. V dropped 6 bases and J dropped 6; count of bases not matched to a gene: 6. As DNA, the CDR3 is TGTGCCAGCTCGCCAGACAGGGGAAATGGCTACACCTTC. This translates into CASSPDRGNGYTF. Full variable domain (outside the CDR3, taken from reference TRBV18 and TRBJ1-2): NAGVMQNPRHLVRRRGQEARLRCSPMKGHSHVYWYRQLPEEGLKFMVYLQKENIIDESGMPKERFSAEFPKEGPSILRIQQVVRGDSAAYFCASSPDRGNGYTFGSGTRLTVV.

This chain joins TRBV30 and TRBJ2-5, with TRBD2 matching 13 bases. V lost 3 bases, J lost 0 bases, and 16 bases stayed unmatched. Germline V gives CDR1 GTSNPN, CDR2 SVGIG (reference sequence). This CDR3 contains 20 residues. The CDR3 is CAWRPPTSGRAWRHQETQYF. The CDR3 coding sequence is TGTGCCTGGAGACCTCCCACTAGCGGGAGGGCCTGGAGGCACCAAGAGACCCAGTACTTC.

This clone was seen more than once but under ten times. The chain has TRBV18 and TRBJ2-5; the match to TRBD1 covers 7 bases. Germline CDR1 KGHSH, CDR2 LQKENI. J gave up 5 bases and V 1 base, and 4 bases lay outside the gene matches. The CDR3 covers 14 residues. Written as DNA, the CDR3 is TGTGCCAGCTCACCACAGACAGGGCCGGAGACCCAGTACTTC. This codes for CASSPQTGPETQYF.

J is TRBJ1-2 and V is TRBV6-4; TRBD1 might be the D (5 bases). V dropped 5 bases and J dropped 6 bases, with 13 bases sitting between them. The CDR3 consists of 13 residues. Germline V lookup: CDR1 MRHNA, CDR2 SNTAGT. CDR3 sequence: CASSSTGFDGYTF. CDR3 sequence (DNA): TGTGCCAGCAGTTCAACAGGATTCGATGGCTACACCTTC.

The CDR3 sequence is CASSFSPGQGADQPQHF. The CDR3, as DNA: TGTGCCAGCAGCTTTAGTCCGGGACAGGGGGCTGATCAGCCCCAGCATTTT. This chain joins TRBV7-8 and TRBJ1-5; 12 nucleotides agree with TRBD1. V dropped 3 bases and J dropped 5; count of bases not matched to a gene: 8. Germline CDR1 SGHVS, CDR2 FQNEAQ. The CDR3 sequence is 17 residues long.

J is TRBJ1-2 and V is TRBV27, with TRBD1 matching 7 bases. V gave up 3 bases and J gave up 5 bases; unmatched junction bases: 9. Germline CDR1 reads MNHEY; CDR2 reads SMNVEV (reference sequence). The CDR3 contains 15 residues. The CDR3 here is CASSFRPQGEYGYTF. CDR3 nucleotides: TGTGCCAGCAGTTTTCGACCTCAGGGGGAGTATGGCTACACCTTC.